This T cell receptor beta chain was captured by sequencing in a study of OX40 agonist ivuxolimab in advanced cancers. Study-wide findings and caveats: On average, CD8+ T cells showed a greater number of expanded clones than CD4+.

Assay used: immunoSEQ multiplex PCR; TCRdb lists only in-frame clones, some missing. The data show 70,000 or so clones, approximately 91% seen once. Note on this clone: Its cognate antigen is unknown.

CDR1 LNHDA and CDR2 SQIVND come from the germline V gene (reference sequence). Trimming stripped 8 bases from V and 5 bases from J, with 18 bases between. The CDR3 runs to 14 residues. This TCR was sampled from an adult with an advanced solid tumor such as melanoma, head and neck, liver or kidney cancer. This sample comprised CD4+ or CD8+ T cells sorted from blood, obtained in a trial of the OX40 agonist ivuxolimab. The V gene is TRBV19, the J gene TRBJ1-1; D might be TRBD1 (6 bases). The CDR3 loop reads CASFTGTRGTEAFF. The CDR3 DNA reads as TGTGCCAGTTTCACAGGGACGAGGGGGACTGAAGCTTTCTTT.